The entry below describes one TCR beta chain. The data originate from a study of blood T cell repertoires in COVID-19. Study at large: Researchers got acute and convalescent COVID-19 samples from the United States, Italy and Spain.

In the source study's methods: Counts of nucleated cells, estimated from reference gene primer amplification, were obtained. Clones were read by immunoSEQ multiplex PCR, and TCRdb kept only the in-frame ones, dropping some. Clone size and V and J calls were adopted from that table, with D and trimming inferred from the DNA. Among approximately 30,000 clones listed, 85% were seen once. V lost 6 bases, J lost 2 bases, and 17 bases lay in between. The CDR3 consists of 17 residues. The germline V gene has CDR1 KGHSH and CDR2 LQKENI. This receptor was taken from a human donor with acute or convalescent COVID-19. The donor label of this sample is uncertain. What was sequenced was peripheral blood. The gene calls are TRBV18 and TRBJ2-6, with D maybe TRBD1 (6 bases). In nucleotides, the CDR3 is TGTGCCAGCTCTCCGGCCCTACAGGGAACTGGGGCCAACGTCCTGACTTTC. Translated: CASSPALQGTGANVLTF.